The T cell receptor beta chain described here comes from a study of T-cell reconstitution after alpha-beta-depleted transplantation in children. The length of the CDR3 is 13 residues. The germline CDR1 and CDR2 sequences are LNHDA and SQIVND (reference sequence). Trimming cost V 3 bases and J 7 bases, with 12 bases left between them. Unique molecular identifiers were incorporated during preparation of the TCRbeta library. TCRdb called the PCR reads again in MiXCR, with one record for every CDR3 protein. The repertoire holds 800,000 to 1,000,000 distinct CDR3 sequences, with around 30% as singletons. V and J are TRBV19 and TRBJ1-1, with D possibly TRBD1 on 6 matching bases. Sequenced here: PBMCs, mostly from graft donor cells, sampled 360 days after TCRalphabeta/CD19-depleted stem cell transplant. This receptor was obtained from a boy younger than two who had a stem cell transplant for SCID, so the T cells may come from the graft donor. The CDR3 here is CASSIEQGGEAFF. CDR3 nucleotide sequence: TGTGCCAGTAGTATTGAACAGGGTGGTGAAGCTTTCTTT.